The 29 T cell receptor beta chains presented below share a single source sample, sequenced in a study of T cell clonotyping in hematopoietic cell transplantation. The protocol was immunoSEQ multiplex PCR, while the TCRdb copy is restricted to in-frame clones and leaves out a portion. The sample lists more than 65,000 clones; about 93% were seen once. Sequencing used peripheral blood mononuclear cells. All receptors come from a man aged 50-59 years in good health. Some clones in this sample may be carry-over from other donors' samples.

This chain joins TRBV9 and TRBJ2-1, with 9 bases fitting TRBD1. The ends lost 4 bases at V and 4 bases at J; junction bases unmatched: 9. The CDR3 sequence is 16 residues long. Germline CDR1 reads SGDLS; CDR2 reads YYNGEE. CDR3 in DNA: TGTGCCAGCAGCACACCGGGACAGGGAATTTACAATGAGCAGTTCTTC. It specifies CASSTPGQGIYNEQFF. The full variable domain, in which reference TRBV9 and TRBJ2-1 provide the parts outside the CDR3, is DSGVTQTPKHLITATGQRVTLRCSPRSGDLSVYWYQQSLDQGLQFLIQYYNGEERAKGNILERFSAQQFPDLHSELNLSSLELGDSALYFCASSTPGQGIYNEQFFGPGTRLTVL.

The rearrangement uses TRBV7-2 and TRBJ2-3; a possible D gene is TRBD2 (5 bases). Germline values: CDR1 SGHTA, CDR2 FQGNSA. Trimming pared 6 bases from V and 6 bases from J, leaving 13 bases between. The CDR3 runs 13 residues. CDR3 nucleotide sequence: TGTGCCAGCAGAGTCGGGATTGAGGATACGCAGTATTTT. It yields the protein CASRVGIEDTQYF.

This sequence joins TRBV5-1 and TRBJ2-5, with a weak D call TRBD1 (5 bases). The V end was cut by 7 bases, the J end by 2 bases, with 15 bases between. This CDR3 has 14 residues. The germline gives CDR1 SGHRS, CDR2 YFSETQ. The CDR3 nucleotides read TGCGCCAGCGGCATTGGTAGGGGACAAGAGACCCAGTACTTC. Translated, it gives CASGIGRGQETQYF. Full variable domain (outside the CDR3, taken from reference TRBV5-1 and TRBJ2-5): KAGVTQTPRYLIKTRGQQVTLSCSPISGHRSVSWYQQTPGQGLQFLFEYFSETQRNKGNFPGRFSGRQFSNSRSEMNVSTLELGDSALYLCASGIGRGQETQYFGPGTRLLVL.

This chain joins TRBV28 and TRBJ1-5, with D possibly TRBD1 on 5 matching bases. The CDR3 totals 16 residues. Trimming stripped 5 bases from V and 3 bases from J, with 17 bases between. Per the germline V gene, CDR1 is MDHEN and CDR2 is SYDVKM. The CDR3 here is CASSPWWGLYNQPQHF. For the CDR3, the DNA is TGTGCCAGCAGTCCCTGGTGGGGCCTTTACAATCAGCCCCAGCATTTT.

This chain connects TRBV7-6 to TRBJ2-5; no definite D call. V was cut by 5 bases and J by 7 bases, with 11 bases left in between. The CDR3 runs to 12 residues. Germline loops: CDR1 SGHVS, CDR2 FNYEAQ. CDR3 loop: CASSRSTGTQYF. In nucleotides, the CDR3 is TGTGCCAGCAGCCGATCAACTGGGACCCAGTACTTC.

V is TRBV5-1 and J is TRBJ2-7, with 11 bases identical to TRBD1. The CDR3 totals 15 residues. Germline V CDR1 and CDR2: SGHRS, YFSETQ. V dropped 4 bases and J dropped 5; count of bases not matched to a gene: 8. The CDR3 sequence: CASSIWTGGGHEQYF. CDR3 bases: TGCGCCAGCAGCATATGGACAGGGGGCGGGCACGAGCAGTACTTC.

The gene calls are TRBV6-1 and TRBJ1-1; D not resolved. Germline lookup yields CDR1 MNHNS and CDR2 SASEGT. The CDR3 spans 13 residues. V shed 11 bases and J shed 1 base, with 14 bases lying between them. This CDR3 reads CAAQIRGNTEAFF. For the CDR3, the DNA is TGTGCCGCCCAAATTCGGGGGAACACTGAAGCTTTCTTT.

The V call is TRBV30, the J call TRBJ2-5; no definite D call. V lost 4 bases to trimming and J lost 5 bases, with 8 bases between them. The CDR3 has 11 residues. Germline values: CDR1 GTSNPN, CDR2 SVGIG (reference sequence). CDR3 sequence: CAWNIQETQYF. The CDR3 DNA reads TGTGCCTGGAACATCCAGGAGACCCAGTACTTC.

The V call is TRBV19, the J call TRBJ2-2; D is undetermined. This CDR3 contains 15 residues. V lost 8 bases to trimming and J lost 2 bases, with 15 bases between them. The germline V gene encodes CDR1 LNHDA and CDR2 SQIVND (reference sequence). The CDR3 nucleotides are TGTGCCAGTTGTCGAAGTGTAGGAAACACCGGGGAGCTGTTTTTT. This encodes CASCRSVGNTGELFF.

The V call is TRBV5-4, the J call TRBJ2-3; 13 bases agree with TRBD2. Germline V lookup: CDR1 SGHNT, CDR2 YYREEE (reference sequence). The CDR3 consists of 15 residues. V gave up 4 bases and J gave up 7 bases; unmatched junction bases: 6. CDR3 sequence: CASSEGLAGVNTQYF. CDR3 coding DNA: TGTGCCAGCAGCGAAGGACTAGCGGGAGTAAATACGCAGTATTTT.

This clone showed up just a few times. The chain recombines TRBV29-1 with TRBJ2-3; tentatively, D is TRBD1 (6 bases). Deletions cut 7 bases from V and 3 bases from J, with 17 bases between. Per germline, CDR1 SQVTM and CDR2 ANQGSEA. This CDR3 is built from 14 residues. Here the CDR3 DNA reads TGCAGCGCCAGGGGCGTTTTTGGTACAGATACGCAGTATTTT. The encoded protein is CSARGVFGTDTQYF.

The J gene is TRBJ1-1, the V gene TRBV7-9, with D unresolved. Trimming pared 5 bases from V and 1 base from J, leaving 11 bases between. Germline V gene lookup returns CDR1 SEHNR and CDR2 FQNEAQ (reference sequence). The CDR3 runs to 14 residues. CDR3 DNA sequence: TGTGCCAGCAGCCTGGGTTGGGGGAACACTGAAGCTTTCTTT. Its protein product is CASSLGWGNTEAFF.

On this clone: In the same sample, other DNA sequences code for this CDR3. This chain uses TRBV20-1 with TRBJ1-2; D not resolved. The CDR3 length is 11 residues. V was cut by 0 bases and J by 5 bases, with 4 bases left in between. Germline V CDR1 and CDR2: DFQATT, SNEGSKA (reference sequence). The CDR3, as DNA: TGCAGTGCTAGAGATGGTTATGGCTACACCTTC. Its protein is CSARDGYGYTF.

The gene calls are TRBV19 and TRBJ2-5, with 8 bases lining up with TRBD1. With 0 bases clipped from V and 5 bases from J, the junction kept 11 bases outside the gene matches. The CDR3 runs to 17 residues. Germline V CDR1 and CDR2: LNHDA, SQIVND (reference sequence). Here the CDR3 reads CASSIDWRQGPYETQYF. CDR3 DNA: TGTGCCAGTAGTATAGATTGGAGACAGGGGCCGTATGAGACCCAGTACTTC.

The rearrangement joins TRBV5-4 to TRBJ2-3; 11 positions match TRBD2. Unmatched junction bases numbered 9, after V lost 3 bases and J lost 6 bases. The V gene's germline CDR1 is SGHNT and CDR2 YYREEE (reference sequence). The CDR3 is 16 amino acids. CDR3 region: CASSSPGLAVPDTQYF. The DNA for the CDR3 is TGTGCCAGCAGCTCACCGGGACTAGCGGTGCCGGATACGCAGTATTTT. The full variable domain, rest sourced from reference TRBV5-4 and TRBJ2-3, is ETGVTQSPTHLIKTRGQQVTLRCSSQSGHNTVSWYQQALGQGPQFIFQYYREEENGRGNFPPRFSGLQFPNYSSELNVNALELDDSALYLCASSSPGLAVPDTQYFGPGTRLTVL.

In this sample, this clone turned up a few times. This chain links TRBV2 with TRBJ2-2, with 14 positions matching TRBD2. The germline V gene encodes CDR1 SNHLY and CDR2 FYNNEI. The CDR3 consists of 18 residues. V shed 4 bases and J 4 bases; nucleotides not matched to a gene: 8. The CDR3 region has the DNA TGTGCCAGCAGTGGGACTAGCGGGGGGCCTGGTGGCACCGGGGAGCTGTTTTTT. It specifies CASSGTSGGPGGTGELFF.

CDR3 residues: CASSGEYEQYF. The DNA for the CDR3 is TGTGCCAGCTCAGGGGAGTACGAGCAGTACTTC. The rearrangement links TRBV13 to TRBJ2-7; D possibly corresponds to TRBD1 (6 bases). Trimming shortened V by 8 bases and J by 4 bases, and 9 bases separated the two germline ends. In germline, CDR1 is PRHDT, CDR2 FYEKMQ (reference sequence). CDR3 length: 11 residues.

CDR3 protein: CASSLGTGNNQPQHF. The CDR3 DNA is TGCGCCAGCAGCTTGGGGACAGGGAACAATCAGCCCCAGCATTTT. V and J are TRBV5-1 and TRBJ1-5, with TRBD1 matching 8 bases. The V segment lost 0 bases and the J segment 3 bases; nucleotides outside the gene matches: 2. CDR3 size: 15 residues. Per the germline V gene, CDR1 is SGHRS and CDR2 is YFSETQ. Full variable domain (outside the CDR3, taken from reference TRBV5-1 and TRBJ1-5): KAGVTQTPRYLIKTRGQQVTLSCSPISGHRSVSWYQQTPGQGLQFLFEYFSETQRNKGNFPGRFSGRQFSNSRSEMNVSTLELGDSALYLCASSLGTGNNQPQHFGDGTRLSIL.

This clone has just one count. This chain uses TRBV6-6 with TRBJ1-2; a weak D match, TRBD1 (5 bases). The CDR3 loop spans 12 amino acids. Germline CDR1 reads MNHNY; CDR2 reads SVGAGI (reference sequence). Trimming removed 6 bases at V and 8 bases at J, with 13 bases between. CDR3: CASRTQVGGYTF. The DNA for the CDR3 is TGTGCCAGCAGAACACAGGTGGGGGGCTACACCTTC.

This CDR3 reads CAISESGYSGYTEAFF. Here the CDR3 DNA reads TGTGCCATCAGTGAGTCGGGGTACAGTGGATACACTGAAGCTTTCTTT. This chain uses TRBV10-3 with TRBJ1-1; D is ambiguous. CDR1 is ENHRY and CDR2 is SYGVKD in the germline V gene. The CDR3 is 16 residues long. V was shortened by 0 bases and J by 3 bases, with 14 bases between the two germline ends.

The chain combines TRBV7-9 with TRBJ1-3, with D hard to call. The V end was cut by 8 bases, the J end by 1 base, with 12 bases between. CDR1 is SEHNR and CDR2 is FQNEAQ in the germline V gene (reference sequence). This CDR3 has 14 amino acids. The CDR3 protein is CASGQVWSGNTIYF. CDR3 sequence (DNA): TGTGCCAGCGGTCAGGTGTGGTCTGGAAACACCATATATTTT.

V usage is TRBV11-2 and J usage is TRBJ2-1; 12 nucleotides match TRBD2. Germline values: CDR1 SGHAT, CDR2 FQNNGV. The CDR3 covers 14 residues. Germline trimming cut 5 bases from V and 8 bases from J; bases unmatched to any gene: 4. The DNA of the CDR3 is TGTGCCAGCAGCCCTAGCGGGAGGGTCTATGAGCAGTTCTTC. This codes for CASSPSGRVYEQFF.

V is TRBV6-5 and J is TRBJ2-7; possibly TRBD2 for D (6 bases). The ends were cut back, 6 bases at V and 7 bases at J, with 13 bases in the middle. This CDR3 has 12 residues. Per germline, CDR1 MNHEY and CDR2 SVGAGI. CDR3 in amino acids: CASSWRGEEQYF. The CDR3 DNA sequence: TGTGCCAGCAGCTGGAGGGGTGAGGAGCAGTACTTC.

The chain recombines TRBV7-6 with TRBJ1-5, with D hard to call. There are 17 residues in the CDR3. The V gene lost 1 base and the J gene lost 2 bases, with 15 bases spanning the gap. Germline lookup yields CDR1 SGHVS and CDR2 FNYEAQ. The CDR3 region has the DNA TGTGCCAGCAGCTTAGAGGCAGAGTGGGGTGGCAATCAGCCCCAGCATTTT. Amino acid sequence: CASSLEAEWGGNQPQHF.

The CDR3 region is CASRKQGLGSTEAFF. The CDR3 region has the DNA TGTGCCAGTAGGAAACAGGGCCTGGGTAGCACTGAAGCTTTCTTT. The gene calls are TRBV19 and TRBJ1-1; tentatively, D is TRBD1 (6 bases). The ends were cut back, 6 bases at V and 4 bases at J, with 18 bases in the middle. There are 15 residues in the CDR3. Germline-derived CDR1 and CDR2 are LNHDA and SQIVND (reference sequence).

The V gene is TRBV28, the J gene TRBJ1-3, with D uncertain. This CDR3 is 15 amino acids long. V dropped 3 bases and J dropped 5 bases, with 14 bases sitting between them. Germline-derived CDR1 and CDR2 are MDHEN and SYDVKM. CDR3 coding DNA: TGTGCCAGCAGTTTTGACATGCGAGCCAGAAACACCATATATTTT. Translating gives CASSFDMRARNTIYF.

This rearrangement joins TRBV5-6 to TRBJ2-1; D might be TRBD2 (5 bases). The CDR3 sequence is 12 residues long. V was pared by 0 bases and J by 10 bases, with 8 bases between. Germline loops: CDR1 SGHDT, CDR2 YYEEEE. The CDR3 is CASSLVSGEQFF. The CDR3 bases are TGTGCCAGCAGCTTGGTCTCGGGGGAGCAGTTCTTC.

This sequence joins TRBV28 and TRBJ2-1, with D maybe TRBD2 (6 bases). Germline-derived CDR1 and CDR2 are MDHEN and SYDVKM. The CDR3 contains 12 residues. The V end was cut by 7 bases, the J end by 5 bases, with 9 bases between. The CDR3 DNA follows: TGTGCCAGCAATCGACTAGACAATGAGCAGTTCTTC. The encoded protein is CASNRLDNEQFF.

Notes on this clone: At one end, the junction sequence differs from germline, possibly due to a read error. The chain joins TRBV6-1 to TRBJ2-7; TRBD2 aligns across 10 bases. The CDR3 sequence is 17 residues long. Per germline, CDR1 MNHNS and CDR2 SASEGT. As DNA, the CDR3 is TGTGCCATCAGTGAGTCCCTAGCGGGGGACCACTCCTACGAGCAGTACTTC. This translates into CAISESLAGDHSYEQYF.